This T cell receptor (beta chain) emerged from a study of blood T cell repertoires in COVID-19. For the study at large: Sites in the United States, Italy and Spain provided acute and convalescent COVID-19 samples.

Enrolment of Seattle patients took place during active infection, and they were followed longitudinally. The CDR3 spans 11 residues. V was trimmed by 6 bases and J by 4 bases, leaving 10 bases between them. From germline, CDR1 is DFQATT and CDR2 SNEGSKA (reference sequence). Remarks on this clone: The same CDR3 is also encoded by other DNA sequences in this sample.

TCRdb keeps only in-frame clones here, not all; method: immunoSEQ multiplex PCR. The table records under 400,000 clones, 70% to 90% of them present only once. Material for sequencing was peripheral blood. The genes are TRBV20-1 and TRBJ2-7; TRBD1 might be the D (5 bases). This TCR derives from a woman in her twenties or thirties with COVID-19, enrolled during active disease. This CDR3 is CSAIRDYEQYF. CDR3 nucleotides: TGCAGTGCAATCAGGGATTACGAGCAGTACTTC.